These 28 T cell receptor beta chains were sequenced from one sample in a study of regulatory T cells in long-lasting Graves disease. Time point reported: newly diagnosed GD, antithyroid drugs for less than 3 months. TCR sequences were obtained from RNA taken from PBMCs. Arm-PCR of CDR3 regions with iRepertoire HTBI primers generated TCR beta libraries. TCRdb redid the calling of the multiplex PCR reads with MiXCR, one entry per CDR3 protein. The data contain 520,000 or so distinct CDR3 sequences, around 13% of them seen just once; the ten biggest clones take up 7.5% to 9%. The sample was also linked to a second study, of T cells in Graves' hyperthyroidism and ophthalmopathy.

The sample consisted of peripheral blood mononuclear cells (PBMCs), taken at new diagnosis, from a patient treated with antithyroid drugs. The origin of the receptors is a woman aged 25-40 years with Graves disease.

The chain joins TRBV24-1 to TRBJ2-1; tentative D call: TRBD1 (7 bases). This CDR3 comprises 15 residues. The ends were cut back, 7 bases at V and 3 bases at J, with 15 bases in the middle. Looked up from germline, CDR1 is KGHDR and CDR2 is SFDVKD. This chain's CDR3 is CATRSGGLDYNEQFF. The CDR3 DNA follows: TGTGCCACCAGATCAGGGGGACTCGACTACAATGAGCAGTTCTTC.

This clonotype was counted ten times or more. V and J are TRBV11-3 and TRBJ2-1; 9 nucleotides line up with TRBD1. Per germline, CDR1 SGHNT and CDR2 YENEEA. The CDR3 extends over 14 amino acids. Trimming at V came to 5 bases and at J to 9 bases, leaving 8 bases not matched to a gene. CDR3 residues: CASSPRDRAPEQFF. DNA for the CDR3: TGTGCCAGCAGCCCCCGGGACAGGGCTCCTGAGCAGTTCTTC.

This clonotype has at least ten counts. The chain uses TRBV14 and TRBJ1-1; no clear D gene. The CDR3 spans 13 residues. The V end was cut by 2 bases, the J end by 4 bases, with 8 bases between. Germline CDR1 and CDR2: SGHDN and FVKESK. The CDR3 DNA sequence: TGTGCCAGCAGCCAATGGGGTGGCACTGAAGCTTTCTTT. The encoded protein is CASSQWGGTEAFF.

The chain combines TRBV19 with TRBJ2-1; 8 bases map to TRBD2. Germline assignment: CDR1 LNHDA and CDR2 SQIVND (reference sequence). The CDR3 totals 14 residues. J gave up 2 bases and V 7 bases, and 4 bases lay outside the gene matches. Written as DNA, the CDR3 is TGTGCCAGTACTGCGGGAGGCCCCTACAATGAGCAGTTCTTC. This translates into CASTAGGPYNEQFF. The whole variable domain, filled in from reference TRBV19 and TRBJ2-1, reads DGGITQSPKYLFRKEGQNVTLSCEQNLNHDAMYWYRQDPGQGLRLIYYSQIVNDFQKGDIAEGYSVSREKKESFPLTVTSAQKNPTAFYLCASTAGGPYNEQFFGPGTRLTVL.

In this sample, this clonotype turned up many times. The DNA for the CDR3 is TGTGCCAGCTCACCTTACAGGGACAATGAGCAGTTCTTC. Residues: CASSPYRDNEQFF. The genes are TRBV18 and TRBJ2-1, with a weak D call TRBD1 (6 bases). Germline assignment: CDR1 KGHSH and CDR2 LQKENI. V was shortened by 3 bases and J by 5 bases, with 8 bases between the two germline ends. This CDR3 has 13 residues.

This clonotype was counted many times. J is TRBJ2-1 and V is TRBV6-1; 9 bases match TRBD1. Germline V gene lookup returns CDR1 MNHNS and CDR2 SASEGT. This CDR3 spans 15 amino acids. With 5 bases clipped from V and 8 bases from J, the junction kept 10 bases outside the gene matches. The CDR3 nucleotides read TGTGCCAGCAGTCACCTCAACAGGGGGCAAGATGAGCAGTTCTTC. It encodes CASSHLNRGQDEQFF.

This clonotype has a count of ten or more. This chain connects TRBV2 to TRBJ2-7; TRBD1 matches at 10 bases. J was trimmed by 6 bases and V by 4 bases; bases with no gene match: 9. Looked up from germline, CDR1 is SNHLY and CDR2 is FYNNEI. The CDR3 is made up of 15 amino acids. The CDR3 nucleotides read TGTGCCAGCAGTGGGGGGGACAGGGGATCGCTCGAGCAGTACTTC. Its protein is CASSGGDRGSLEQYF.

This clonotype was observed at least ten times. The chain couples TRBV3-1 to TRBJ2-2; 8 bases agree with TRBD2. With 4 bases clipped from V and 6 bases from J, the junction kept 10 bases outside the gene matches. The germline CDR1 and CDR2 sequences are LGHDT and YNNKEL (reference sequence). This CDR3 is 16 amino acids long. CDR3 sequence (DNA): TGTGCCAGCAGCCTTATGGTAGCGGGACGCTCCGGGGAGCTGTTTTTT. Its translation: CASSLMVAGRSGELFF.

Ten or more counts support this clonotype. The chain is built from TRBV9 and TRBJ1-2; 9 bases are shared with TRBD1. This CDR3 is 18 amino acids long. CDR1 is SGDLS, CDR2 YYNGEE, per germline. V lost 3 bases and J lost 3; bases outside the gene matches: 15. This CDR3 is CASSAHPGDREPDYGYTF. CDR3 bases: TGTGCCAGCAGCGCACATCCGGGGGACAGGGAGCCGGACTATGGCTACACCTTC.

The V gene is TRBV29-1, the J gene TRBJ2-1; 8 bases align to TRBD2. The CDR3 covers 14 residues. Germline trimming cut 7 bases from V and 2 bases from J; bases unmatched to any gene: 7. The V gene's germline CDR1 is SQVTM and CDR2 ANQGSEA. This CDR3 is CSARLTSAYNEQFF. The CDR3 nucleotides are TGCAGCGCCCGGCTGACTAGCGCCTACAATGAGCAGTTCTTC.

This clonotype was seen at least ten times. The V gene is TRBV19, the J gene TRBJ1-5; 12 bases are shared with TRBD1. After removal of 2 bases from V and 6 bases from J, the junction contained 11 bases not matched to a gene. This CDR3 comprises 18 residues. Germline V lookup: CDR1 LNHDA, CDR2 SQIVND (reference sequence). The CDR3 coding sequence is TGTGCCAGTAGTATAAGTTTGGGGACAGGGGGCGCGGGTCAGCCCCAGCATTTT. Amino acids: CASSISLGTGGAGQPQHF.

The V and J genes are TRBV6-1 and TRBJ2-7; 8 nucleotides match TRBD1. The CDR3 runs to 14 residues. Germline V CDR1 and CDR2: MNHNS, SASEGT. V shed 6 bases and J 2 bases; nucleotides not matched to a gene: 6. CDR3 amino acids: CASSHGTGTYEQYF. The DNA for the CDR3 is TGTGCCAGCAGCCACGGGACAGGAACCTACGAGCAGTACTTC.

This clonotype was seen ten or more times. The chain uses TRBV28 and TRBJ2-7; D gene ambiguous. Per the germline V gene, CDR1 is MDHEN and CDR2 is SYDVKM. The CDR3 consists of 14 residues. Trimming stripped 7 bases from V and 2 bases from J, with 15 bases between. The CDR3 region has the DNA TGTGCCAGCAACTCACCCGCCGTTACCTACGAGCAGTACTTC. Translated, it gives CASNSPAVTYEQYF.

V is TRBV19 and J is TRBJ2-3; 7 bases fit TRBD1. V dropped 5 bases and J dropped 4; count of bases not matched to a gene: 6. Germline-derived CDR1 and CDR2 are LNHDA and SQIVND (reference sequence). This CDR3 is built from 14 residues. CDR3 coding DNA: TGTGCCAGTAGTTACGAGCAGGGGGCAGATACGCAGTATTTT. Translated, it gives CASSYEQGADTQYF.

This clonotype was seen a handful of times. The chain is built from TRBV20-1 and TRBJ1-5; D gene ambiguous. V lost 8 bases and J 0 bases, leaving 17 bases between the germline ends. This CDR3 is built from 15 residues. Germline V gene lookup returns CDR1 DFQATT and CDR2 SNEGSKA (reference sequence). The CDR3 DNA sequence: TGCAGTACCACCAAACGGCTGTCTAGCAATCAGCCCCAGCATTTT. Translating gives CSTTKRLSSNQPQHF.

In this sample, this clonotype turned up a few times. This chain connects TRBV3-1 to TRBJ2-1; weak D call: TRBD2 (5 bases). V was shortened by 3 bases and J by 3 bases, with 12 bases between the two germline ends. This CDR3 comprises 15 residues. From germline, CDR1 is LGHDT and CDR2 YNNKEL (reference sequence). The CDR3 sequence is CASSQNWEIYNEQFF. The CDR3 DNA is TGTGCCAGCAGCCAGAACTGGGAGATCTACAATGAGCAGTTCTTC.

The CDR3 region is CASRASGSETQYF. For the CDR3, the DNA is TGTGCCAGCAGGGCTAGCGGGAGCGAGACCCAGTACTTC. The chain has TRBV7-9 and TRBJ2-5; 10 bases are shared with TRBD2. Trimming cost V 6 bases and J 5 bases; bases outside gene matches: 3. The germline V gene encodes CDR1 SEHNR and CDR2 FQNEAQ (reference sequence). The length of the CDR3 is 13 residues.

This clonotype was counted ten times or more. The rearrangement uses TRBV6-2 or TRBV6-3 and TRBJ1-2; D is possibly TRBD1 (5 bases). The V end was cut by 3 bases, the J end by 0 bases, with 8 bases between. This CDR3 has 14 residues. The germline CDR1 and CDR2 sequences are MNHEY and SVGEGT. The CDR3: CASSYGAANYGYTF. The DNA of the CDR3 is TGTGCCAGCAGTTATGGGGCGGCTAACTATGGCTACACCTTC.

There are many counts of this clonotype. The V call is TRBV30, the J call TRBJ1-1; D uncertain. Per germline, CDR1 GTSNPN and CDR2 SVGIG (reference sequence). This CDR3 region has 11 residues. V lost 2 bases to trimming and J lost 7 bases, with 8 bases between them. Here the CDR3 reads CAWSLVGEAFF. Here the CDR3 DNA reads TGTGCCTGGAGTCTCGTCGGTGAAGCTTTCTTT.

This clonotype was found many times. This chain uses TRBV2 with TRBJ2-7; TRBD2 matches 10 bases. After removal of 7 bases from V and 0 bases from J, the junction contained 6 bases not matched to a gene. CDR3 length: 15 amino acids. Germline V lookup: CDR1 SNHLY, CDR2 FYNNEI. The CDR3 reads CASMQLAGSSYEQYF. The CDR3 region has the DNA TGTGCCAGCATGCAACTAGCGGGAAGCTCCTACGAGCAGTACTTC.

This clonotype showed up many times. The chain joins TRBV29-1 to TRBJ2-1; D not certain. The CDR3 is 14 amino acids. V lost 7 bases and J 0 bases, leaving 13 bases between the germline ends. Germline assignment: CDR1 SQVTM and CDR2 ANQGSEA. The CDR3 sequence is CSALTQFSYNEQFF. CDR3 DNA: TGCAGCGCCTTGACACAGTTCTCCTACAATGAGCAGTTCTTC.

In its sample, this clonotype was seen a few times. The CDR3 is CASTPTIPQETQYF. The CDR3 DNA follows: TGTGCCAGCACCCCGACTATCCCCCAAGAGACCCAGTACTTC. J is TRBJ2-5 and V is TRBV6-1; D possibly corresponds to TRBD2 (5 bases). Per the germline V gene, CDR1 is MNHNS and CDR2 is SASEGT. With 7 bases removed from V and 1 base from J, the gap between germline ends came to 13 bases. The length of the CDR3 is 14 residues.

V is TRBV5-4 and J is TRBJ2-2; D is undetermined. The germline V and J ends were trimmed by 1 base and 1 base, with 8 bases remaining between them. The CDR3 consists of 15 residues. Germline CDR1 reads SGHNT; CDR2 reads YYREEE (reference sequence). CDR3 protein: CASSLFVENTGELFF. In DNA, the CDR3 is TGTGCCAGCAGCTTGTTCGTGGAGAACACCGGGGAGCTGTTTTTT.

This clonotype was observed at least ten times. The V gene is TRBV20-1, the J gene TRBJ2-7; possible D gene TRBD1, 6 bases. CDR3 length: 14 amino acids. The V end lost 1 base, the J end lost 3 bases, and 13 bases lay between the germline ends. In germline, CDR1 is DFQATT, CDR2 SNEGSKA (reference sequence). The CDR3 protein is CSARARAGVYEQYF. CDR3 nucleotide sequence: TGCAGTGCTAGAGCTCGGGCAGGGGTCTACGAGCAGTACTTC.

This clonotype was detected ten times or more. The chain combines TRBV18 with TRBJ2-2; D remains ambiguous. Germline-derived CDR1 and CDR2 are KGHSH and LQKENI. The CDR3 sequence is 13 residues long. V shed 7 bases and J shed 2 bases, with 8 bases lying between them. The CDR3: CASWATNTGELFF. CDR3 in DNA: TGTGCCAGCTGGGCGACTAACACCGGGGAGCTGTTTTTT.

This clonotype was seen only a few times. This chain uses TRBV18 with TRBJ2-1; no reliable D call. This CDR3 region has 14 residues. Germline assignment: CDR1 KGHSH and CDR2 LQKENI. The V end lost 3 bases, the J end lost 3 bases, and 9 bases lay between the germline ends. CDR3 nucleotide sequence: TGTGCCAGCTCACCGACACTTAACTACAATGAGCAGTTCTTC. Translated, it gives CASSPTLNYNEQFF.

There are many counts of this clonotype. In nucleotides, the CDR3 is TGCAGCGTTCGAACCACAGGGGACCATAATTCACCCCTCCACTTT. This translates into CSVRTTGDHNSPLHF. This chain links TRBV29-1 with TRBJ1-6, with TRBD1 matching over 7 bases. CDR1 SQVTM and CDR2 ANQGSEA come from the germline V gene. The CDR3 is 15 residues long. V gave up 5 bases and J gave up 5 bases; unmatched junction bases: 9. Full variable domain (remainder filled in from reference TRBV29-1 and TRBJ1-6): SAVISQKPSRDICQRGTSLTIQCQVDSQVTMMFWYRQQPGQSLTLIATANQGSEATYESGFVIDKFPISRPNLTFSTLTVSNMSPEDSSIYLCSVRTTGDHNSPLHFGNGTRLTVT.

This clonotype was found many times. This chain connects TRBV6-1 to TRBJ2-7; 7 bases fit TRBD2. V dropped 5 bases and J dropped 4; count of bases not matched to a gene: 14. Germline V gene data show CDR1 as MNHNS and CDR2 as SASEGT. This CDR3 is built from 16 residues. Here the CDR3 DNA reads TGTGCCAGCAGTCGGTCCTACGGCGGGAGCAGTTACGAGCAGTACTTC. This codes for CASSRSYGGSSYEQYF.